A single sample gave rise to the 21 T cell receptor beta chains below, sequenced in a study of T cells after yellow fever vaccination. TCRdb ran MiXCR on the 5' RACE reads and lists one entry per CDR3 protein. The table has a few hundred thousand distinct CDR3 sequences, less than 9.5% seen once. The starting material was CD4+ T cells sorted from PBMCs, obtained 5 days after the yellow fever booster vaccination. The receptor source for this set is a man younger than 35 who received the YFV17D yellow fever vaccine.

As concerns this clonotype: One end of the junction fails to match germline, which may point to a read error. V gene TRBV20-1 combines with J gene TRBJ2-3; 11 nucleotides line up with TRBD2. CDR1 is DFQATT and CDR2 is SNEGSKA in the germline V gene (reference sequence). The CDR3 has 15 residues. In nucleotides, the CDR3 is TGCAGTGATAGAGTCGGTAGCGGGGGGGCAGATACGCAGTATTTT. Its translation is CSDRVGSGGADTQYF.

The V gene is TRBV19, the J gene TRBJ2-6; 8 bases are shared with TRBD1. The V and J ends lost 5 bases and 1 base, in that order; junction bases with no gene match: 4. The CDR3 has 16 amino acids. Germline V lookup: CDR1 LNHDA, CDR2 SQIVND (reference sequence). The CDR3 DNA follows: TGTGCCAGTAGTCCGCGGACAGGGTCTGGGGCCAACGTCCTGACTTTC. This codes for CASSPRTGSGANVLTF. The entire variable domain, with the rest obtained from reference TRBV19 and TRBJ2-6, is as follows: DGGITQSPKYLFRKEGQNVTLSCEQNLNHDAMYWYRQDPGQGLRLIYYSQIVNDFQKGDIAEGYSVSREKKESFPLTVTSAQKNPTAFYLCASSPRTGSGANVLTFGAGSRLTVL.

This clonotype was seen a few times. This chain links TRBV5-8 with TRBJ1-5, with 9 bases fitting TRBD1. The CDR3 loop spans 14 amino acids. Germline values: CDR1 SGHTS, CDR2 YDEGEE. Unmatched junction bases numbered 7, after V lost 5 bases and J lost 7 bases. The CDR3 region is CASSMGQGGQPQHF. Written as DNA, the CDR3 is TGTGCCAGCAGTATGGGACAGGGCGGGCAGCCCCAGCATTTT.

The chain links TRBV29-1 to TRBJ1-2, with D perhaps TRBD1 (5 bases). This CDR3 is built from 12 residues. CDR1 is SQVTM, CDR2 ANQGSEA, per germline. V lost 5 bases to trimming and J lost 2 bases, with 9 bases between them. The CDR3 coding sequence is TGCAGCGTTAGGGGCCGGAACTATGGCTACACCTTC. Amino acids: CSVRGRNYGYTF.

This clonotype has only a few counts. This chain joins TRBV20-1 and TRBJ2-1, with 11 bases identical to TRBD1. Trimming removed 6 bases from V and 3 bases from J; junction bases left unmatched: 4. CDR3 length equals 14 residues. Germline loops: CDR1 DFQATT, CDR2 SNEGSKA (reference sequence). This CDR3 is CSALGQGDYNEQFF. The CDR3 region has the DNA TGCAGTGCCCTGGGACAGGGGGACTACAATGAGCAGTTCTTC.

V is TRBV11-3 and J is TRBJ2-1; either TRBD1 or TRBD2 may supply D (5 bases each). The CDR3 is 16 amino acids. Trimming removed 2 bases from V and 2 bases from J, with 13 bases in between. Per germline, CDR1 SGHNT and CDR2 YENEEA. The CDR3 coding sequence is TGTGCCAGCAGCTTACGAGGGGTAGGGGCCTACAATGAGCAGTTCTTC. It translates to CASSLRGVGAYNEQFF.

Only a few counts were recorded for this clonotype. V and J are TRBV20-1 and TRBJ1-4, with D perhaps matching TRBD1 (5 bases). Per the germline V gene, CDR1 is DFQATT and CDR2 is SNEGSKA (reference sequence). The CDR3 loop spans 14 amino acids. The V and J ends lost 6 bases and 8 bases respectively, with 19 bases between them. In DNA form, the CDR3 reads TGCAGTGCGCATGGGACTACCCTCCGGGAAAAACTGTTTTTT. The encoded protein is CSAHGTTLREKLFF.

V is TRBV6-6 and J is TRBJ2-5; 10 positions match TRBD1. The J segment lost 5 bases and the V segment lost 2 bases, leaving 5 bases of the junction unmatched. CDR1 and CDR2 (germline): MNHNY, SVGAGI (reference sequence). This CDR3 has 15 residues. The CDR3 spells CASSYRTGGRETQYF. For the CDR3, the DNA is TGTGCCAGCAGTTACAGGACAGGGGGTCGGGAGACCCAGTACTTC.

The CDR3, as DNA: TGTGCCAGTAGTATAGTTGGGGGCACTGAAGCTTTCTTT. Protein product: CASSIVGGTEAFF. This chain joins TRBV19 and TRBJ1-1; TRBD1 might be the D (5 bases). The germline V gene encodes CDR1 LNHDA and CDR2 SQIVND (reference sequence). V was cut by 1 base and J by 4 bases, with 7 bases left in between. The CDR3 has 13 residues.

The CDR3 nucleotides read TGCGCCAGCAGCCAGGGGACTAGCGCGAACACCGGGGAGCTGTTTTTT. As protein: CASSQGTSANTGELFF. This chain uses TRBV4-3 with TRBJ2-2; 10 bases are shared with TRBD2. CDR1 LGHNA and CDR2 YSLEER come from the germline V gene. Trimming removed 3 bases from V and 0 bases from J; junction bases left unmatched: 1. The CDR3 consists of 16 residues.

This clonotype was observed a few times. This rearrangement joins TRBV5-6 to TRBJ1-1, with TRBD1 as a possible D gene (5 bases). Trimming removed 3 bases at V and 10 bases at J, with 10 bases between. Germline-derived CDR1 and CDR2 are SGHDT and YYEEEE. The CDR3 runs to 11 residues. CDR3 protein: CASSWEGRAFF. CDR3 coding DNA: TGTGCCAGCAGCTGGGAGGGACGAGCTTTCTTT.

This clonotype was counted between two and nine times. This chain uses TRBV20-1 with TRBJ2-1, with TRBD2 identical over 7 bases. J lost 8 bases, V lost 6 bases, and 4 bases had no gene match. Germline V gives CDR1 DFQATT, CDR2 SNEGSKA (reference sequence). CDR3 length equals 11 residues. The CDR3 region is CSASRGDEQFF. The CDR3 coding sequence is TGCAGTGCCTCCCGGGGGGATGAGCAGTTCTTC.

In its sample, this clonotype was seen a few times. The gene calls are TRBV7-2 and TRBJ1-5, with a possible D match to TRBD1 (6 bases). Germline V gives CDR1 SGHTA, CDR2 FQGNSA. Trimming cost V 4 bases and J 8 bases, with 27 bases left between them. This CDR3 region has 18 residues. The CDR3 reads CASSYAQLGRGGSEPQHF. The DNA of the CDR3 is TGTGCCAGCAGCTATGCCCAGTTGGGCAGGGGAGGTTCAGAGCCCCAGCATTTT.

V is TRBV5-6 and J is TRBJ2-7; 9 nucleotides match TRBD1. The CDR3 consists of 15 residues. Trimming removed 1 base from V and 2 bases from J; junction bases left unmatched: 4. CDR1 is SGHDT, CDR2 YYEEEE, per germline. The CDR3 protein is CASSLKDRGPYEQYF. CDR3 DNA sequence: TGTGCCAGCAGCTTGAAGGACAGGGGTCCCTACGAGCAGTACTTC.

This clonotype was seen more than once but under ten times. V is TRBV20-1 and J is TRBJ1-1; D is unclear. Looked up from germline, CDR1 is DFQATT and CDR2 is SNEGSKA (reference sequence). This CDR3 region has 13 residues. Trimming left V 6 bases short and J 6 bases short, with 17 bases between. Here the CDR3 reads CSASGVGFAEAFF. DNA of the CDR3: TGCAGTGCCAGCGGCGTTGGGTTTGCTGAAGCTTTCTTT.

The CDR3 bases are TGTGCCAGCGCAGGGAATGGCTACACCTTC. As protein: CASAGNGYTF. The chain uses TRBV6-6 and TRBJ1-2; maybe TRBD1 (5 bases). The V gene's germline CDR1 is MNHNY and CDR2 SVGAGI (reference sequence). The CDR3 has 10 residues. Trimming took 8 bases from V and 6 from J, leaving 7 bases between them.

This clonotype occurred many times. The V and J genes are TRBV5-1 and TRBJ2-2, with D maybe TRBD2 (5 bases). The CDR3 covers 14 residues. Germline CDR1 reads SGHRS; CDR2 reads YFSETQ. V dropped 2 bases and J dropped 5 bases, with 10 bases sitting between them. DNA of the CDR3: TGCGCCAGCAGCTTCATTCCGGGGACCGGGGAGCTGTTTTTT. It is translated as CASSFIPGTGELFF. The complete variable domain, with remaining parts taken from reference TRBV5-1 and TRBJ2-2, reads KAGVTQTPRYLIKTRGQQVTLSCSPISGHRSVSWYQQTPGQGLQFLFEYFSETQRNKGNFPGRFSGRQFSNSRSEMNVSTLELGDSALYLCASSFIPGTGELFFGEGSRLTVL.

This clonotype was detected many times. The rearrangement links TRBV6-1 to TRBJ1-1, with D possibly TRBD1 on 6 matching bases. V gave up 4 bases and J gave up 0 bases, with 9 bases separating them. The CDR3 consists of 14 residues. Germline V gene data show CDR1 as MNHNS and CDR2 as SASEGT. In nucleotides, the CDR3 is TGTGCCAGCAGTGTACAGGGTATGAACACTGAAGCTTTCTTT. It yields the protein CASSVQGMNTEAFF.

This clonotype was seen a handful of times. The chain recombines TRBV10-2 with TRBJ2-7; maybe TRBD1 (5 bases). This CDR3 contains 18 residues. V gave up 4 bases and J gave up 3 bases, with 25 bases separating them. Germline V CDR1 and CDR2: WSHSY, SAAADI. CDR3 DNA sequence: TGCGCCAGCAGTGGCTTTGTCGGGTTTCAGGGCTCGCGCTACGAGCAGTACTTC. It encodes CASSGFVGFQGSRYEQYF.

This sequence joins TRBV5-1 and TRBJ2-1; TRBD2 aligns across 13 bases. The CDR3 is 15 residues long. The J segment lost 7 bases and the V segment lost 6 bases, leaving 7 bases of the junction unmatched. Germline V gives CDR1 SGHRS, CDR2 YFSETQ. The CDR3 here is CASTSRTSGGNEQFF. The CDR3, as DNA: TGCGCCAGCACTTCCCGGACTAGCGGGGGAAATGAGCAGTTCTTC. The full variable domain, in which reference TRBV5-1 and TRBJ2-1 provide the parts outside the CDR3, is KAGVTQTPRYLIKTRGQQVTLSCSPISGHRSVSWYQQTPGQGLQFLFEYFSETQRNKGNFPGRFSGRQFSNSRSEMNVSTLELGDSALYLCASTSRTSGGNEQFFGPGTRLTVL.

This clonotype was counted a few times. The V and J genes are TRBV29-1 and TRBJ2-1; a possible D gene is TRBD2 (5 bases). Germline V gene lookup returns CDR1 SQVTM and CDR2 ANQGSEA. V dropped 6 bases and J dropped 4 bases, with 19 bases sitting between them. CDR3 size: 15 residues. CDR3 region: CSVRKAGLGYNEQFF. The CDR3 DNA is TGCAGCGTCCGTAAGGCGGGCCTTGGATACAATGAGCAGTTCTTC.